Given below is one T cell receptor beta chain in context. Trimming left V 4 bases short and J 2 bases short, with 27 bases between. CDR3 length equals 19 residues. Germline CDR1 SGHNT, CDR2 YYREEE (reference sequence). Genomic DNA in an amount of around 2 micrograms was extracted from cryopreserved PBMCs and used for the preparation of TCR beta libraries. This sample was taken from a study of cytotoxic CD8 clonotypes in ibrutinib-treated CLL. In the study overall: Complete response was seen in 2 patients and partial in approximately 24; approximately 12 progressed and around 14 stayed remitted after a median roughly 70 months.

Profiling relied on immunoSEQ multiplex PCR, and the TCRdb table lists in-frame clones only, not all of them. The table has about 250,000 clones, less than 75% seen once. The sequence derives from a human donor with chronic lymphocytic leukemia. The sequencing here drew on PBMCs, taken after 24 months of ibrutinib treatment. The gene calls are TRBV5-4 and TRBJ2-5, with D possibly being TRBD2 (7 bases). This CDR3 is CASSPNRLAGEYLQETQYF. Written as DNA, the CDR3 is TGTGCCAGCAGCCCCAACCGACTAGCAGGGGAATACCTACAAGAGACCCAGTACTTC.